These 25 T cell receptor beta chains came from one sample sequenced in a study of shared clonotypes between healthy human individuals (dated by TCRdb to the early 2020s). The protocol used for the library was the immunoSEQ multiplex PCR assay. TCRdb holds this immuneACCESS table with in-frame rearrangements only. Some clones are missing; in checked studies, unresolved V genes explain under half, and the rest has no known cause. The sample profile shows approximately 530,000 clones; 90% to 97% of them were found once. The top ten clones comprise approximately 0.06% of the sample. The sample consisted of naive CD4+ T cells sorted from blood. The sample's cell subset or site label, in plain terms: CD45RA+ positively selected. These receptors were obtained from a woman aged 30 to 39 in good health.

V and J are TRBV28 and TRBJ1-5, with 7 bases that match TRBD1. This CDR3 region has 15 residues. From germline, CDR1 is MDHEN and CDR2 SYDVKM. Losses at the gene ends were 6 bases for V and 5 bases for J; bases not matched to a gene: 10. The CDR3 is CASSQAAGGDQPQHF. The CDR3 DNA follows: TGTGCCAGCAGCCAAGCGGCAGGGGGGGATCAGCCCCAGCATTTT. The variable domain in full, completed from reference TRBV28 and TRBJ1-5, reads DVKVTQSSRYLVKRTGEKVFLECVQDMDHENMFWYRQDPGLGLRLIYFSYDVKMKEKGDIPEGYSVSREKKERFSLILESASTNQTSMYLCASSQAAGGDQPQHFGDGTRLSIL.

This clone was detected only once. V usage is TRBV10-2 and J usage is TRBJ2-3, with 11 bases matching TRBD2. Germline lookup yields CDR1 WSHSY and CDR2 SAAADI. This CDR3 comprises 18 residues. With V trimmed by 0 bases and J by 1 base, 6 bases remained unmatched. The CDR3 DNA follows: TGCGCCAGCAGTGAGTCCCGACTAGCGGGAACTCGCACAGATACGCAGTATTTT. Encoded protein: CASSESRLAGTRTDTQYF.

J is TRBJ2-7 and V is TRBV6-6; TRBD1 matches at 9 bases. The CDR3 length is 16 residues. V shed 0 bases and J 2 bases; nucleotides not matched to a gene: 5. Germline loops: CDR1 MNHNY, CDR2 SVGAGI (reference sequence). CDR3 in DNA: TGTGCCAGCAGTTACTCCTCCGGGACAGGGACCTACGAGCAGTACTTC. Its translation is CASSYSSGTGTYEQYF.

This chain uses TRBV2 with TRBJ2-1, with 8 nucleotides matching TRBD2. The CDR3 totals 13 residues. Trimming removed 3 bases from V and 9 bases from J; junction bases left unmatched: 4. The germline CDR1 and CDR2 sequences are SNHLY and FYNNEI. CDR3 sequence: CASSDSGRTEQFF. CDR3 coding DNA: TGTGCCAGCAGTGACAGCGGGAGAACTGAGCAGTTCTTC.

The chain is built from TRBV7-2 and TRBJ2-7; D uncertain. V gave up 4 bases and J gave up 5 bases, with 15 bases separating them. Germline CDR1 SGHTA, CDR2 FQGNSA. This CDR3 is built from 14 residues. The CDR3 coding sequence is TGTGCCAGCAGCTACCCAGAATCTTTTAACGAGCAGTACTTC. Translated: CASSYPESFNEQYF.

This clone occurred once. The CDR3 region has the DNA TGTGCCAGCTCAAGGACAGGGGGCGACACCGGGGAGCTGTTTTTT. This encodes CASSRTGGDTGELFF. This chain uses TRBV7-3 with TRBJ2-2, with 11 bases lining up with TRBD1. Germline assignment: CDR1 SGHTA and CDR2 FQGTGA. The V gene end was trimmed by 8 bases and the J gene end by 3 bases; junction bases not matched to a gene: 5. The CDR3 is 15 residues long.

V and J are TRBV25-1 and TRBJ2-7; weak D call: TRBD2 (5 bases). V lost 5 bases, J lost 7 bases, and 12 bases lay in between. CDR3 length equals 12 residues. From germline, CDR1 is MGHDK and CDR2 SYGVNS. The CDR3 coding sequence is TGTGCCAGCAGTAGTCCCGGCGGGGAGCAGTACTTC. Translation gives CASSSPGGEQYF.

V gene TRBV28 combines with J gene TRBJ2-5; 13 nucleotides match TRBD2. This CDR3 contains 23 residues. Germline V gives CDR1 MDHEN, CDR2 SYDVKM. The V segment lost 5 bases and the J segment 2 bases; nucleotides outside the gene matches: 26. The chain's CDR3 is CASSPPPPRTSGRIMWDQETQYF. In DNA, the CDR3 is TGTGCCAGCAGTCCCCCGCCACCCCGGACTAGCGGGAGAATAATGTGGGATCAAGAGACCCAGTACTTC. Complete variable domain (other parts from reference TRBV28 and TRBJ2-5): DVKVTQSSRYLVKRTGEKVFLECVQDMDHENMFWYRQDPGLGLRLIYFSYDVKMKEKGDIPEGYSVSREKKERFSLILESASTNQTSMYLCASSPPPPRTSGRIMWDQETQYFGPGTRLLVL.

The rearrangement joins TRBV11-2 to TRBJ2-5; 10 nucleotides align to TRBD1. Germline loops: CDR1 SGHAT, CDR2 FQNNGV. V gave up 5 bases and J gave up 2 bases; unmatched junction bases: 5. CDR3 length equals 15 residues. The CDR3 nucleotides are TGTGCCAGCAGCAAAGGGACAGGGGTTCAAGAGACCCAGTACTTC. This translates into CASSKGTGVQETQYF.

The rearrangement links TRBV11-2 to TRBJ2-5; D is undetermined. The CDR3 contains 15 residues. The germline V and J ends were trimmed by 7 bases and 4 bases, with 19 bases remaining between them. Germline CDR1 reads SGHAT; CDR2 reads FQNNGV. The CDR3 DNA reads TGTGCCAGCAACTCGGTTTGGGTTTTTGGAGAGACCCAGTACTTC. Translating it yields CASNSVWVFGETQYF.

The chain uses TRBV5-1 and TRBJ1-2, with 12 positions matching TRBD1. The CDR3 loop spans 18 amino acids. Germline V gives CDR1 SGHRS, CDR2 YFSETQ. Trimming took 0 bases from V and 5 from J; bases not matched to a gene: 11. DNA of the CDR3: TGCGCCAGCAGCTTGGTGGCGGGACAGGGGGCAACCATGTATGGCTACACCTTC. The encoded protein is CASSLVAGQGATMYGYTF.

This chain connects TRBV28 to TRBJ2-5, with 8 positions matching TRBD1. CDR3 length equals 13 residues. Losses at the gene ends were 6 bases for V and 3 bases for J; bases not matched to a gene: 3. Germline assignment: CDR1 MDHEN and CDR2 SYDVKM. CDR3 loop: CASRAQGEETQYF. CDR3 nucleotide sequence: TGTGCCAGCAGGGCACAGGGGGAAGAGACCCAGTACTTC.

The chain links TRBV27 to TRBJ2-3; TRBD1 matches at 11 bases. The CDR3 loop spans 15 amino acids. Germline V gene sequence: CDR1 MNHEY, CDR2 SMNVEV (reference sequence). The V and J ends lost 4 bases and 4 bases, in that order; junction bases with no gene match: 4. The CDR3 DNA follows: TGTGCCAGCAGTTCGTCGGACAGGGGGCCAGATACGCAGTATTTT. It yields the protein CASSSSDRGPDTQYF.

This chain joins TRBV27 and TRBJ2-6; the D gene is possibly TRBD2 (6 bases). The CDR3 is 16 amino acids. Germline V lookup: CDR1 MNHEY, CDR2 SMNVEV (reference sequence). V was pared by 5 bases and J by 0 bases, with 11 bases between. The DNA of the CDR3 is TGTGCCAGCAGTCGGACTACCCGCTCTGGGGCCAACGTCCTGACTTTC. Protein product: CASSRTTRSGANVLTF.

The V gene is TRBV30, the J gene TRBJ1-4; D is uncertain. From germline, CDR1 is GTSNPN and CDR2 SVGIG (reference sequence). CDR3 size: 15 residues. Trimming took off 1 base at V and 7 bases at J, with 16 bases between the two ends. CDR3 in amino acids: CAWSGNFYRGEKLFF. Here the CDR3 DNA reads TGTGCCTGGAGTGGTAACTTTTATCGAGGTGAAAAACTGTTTTTT.

This clone was seen only once. CDR3 sequence: CASSQDSGSGNTIYF. CDR3 coding DNA: TGCGCCAGCAGCCAAGATTCCGGGTCTGGAAACACCATATATTTT. This chain connects TRBV4-1 to TRBJ1-3; D is undetermined. Germline V lookup: CDR1 MGHRA, CDR2 YSYEKL. V lost 0 bases and J 1 base, leaving 7 bases between the germline ends. This CDR3 is built from 15 residues.

V gene TRBV6-1 combines with J gene TRBJ2-7; a possible D gene is TRBD2 (5 bases). CDR1 and CDR2 from the germline V gene are MNHNS and SASEGT. This CDR3 has 14 amino acids. V shed 3 bases and J shed 2 bases, with 11 bases lying between them. In DNA, the CDR3 is TGTGCCAGCAGTGAGTCAAGCGGCGCCTACGAGCAGTACTTC. Residues: CASSESSGAYEQYF.

The chain recombines TRBV19 with TRBJ2-3; 7 bases match TRBD2. Trimming took 5 bases from V and 3 from J; bases not matched to a gene: 11. The length of the CDR3 is 16 residues. Germline CDR1 and CDR2: LNHDA and SQIVND (reference sequence). CDR3 nucleotides: TGTGCCAGTAGTCAATCAGCGGGGCGGGTTACAGATACGCAGTATTTT. Translating it yields CASSQSAGRVTDTQYF.

The chain combines TRBV2 with TRBJ1-5; 7 bases are shared with TRBD1. Trimming cost V 8 bases and J 4 bases; bases outside gene matches: 5. CDR3 size: 13 residues. CDR1 is SNHLY and CDR2 is FYNNEI in the germline V gene. This CDR3 reads CASRGTDNQPQHF. The DNA for the CDR3 is TGTGCCAGCCGCGGGACAGATAATCAGCCCCAGCATTTT.

V is TRBV5-1 and J is TRBJ2-1; D unclear. This CDR3 has 14 residues. The germline V gene encodes CDR1 SGHRS and CDR2 YFSETQ. Between the trimmed V and J ends, which lost 2 bases and 9 bases, there was a span of 15 bases. CDR3 protein: CASSFSAGGSEQFF. In DNA, the CDR3 is TGCGCCAGCAGCTTTTCTGCCGGCGGTAGTGAGCAGTTCTTC.

CDR3 coding DNA: TGTGCCAGCAGCTTATATCGTACGGACAGGACGTACGAGCAGTACTTC. This codes for CASSLYRTDRTYEQYF. The V gene is TRBV11-2, the J gene TRBJ2-7; TRBD1 matches at 7 bases. CDR3 size: 16 residues. The ends lost 2 bases at V and 4 bases at J; junction bases unmatched: 11. Germline loops: CDR1 SGHAT, CDR2 FQNNGV. The full variable domain, completed using reference TRBV11-2 and TRBJ2-7, is EAGVAQSPRYKIIEKRQSVAFWCNPISGHATLYWYQQILGQGPKLLIQFQNNGVVDDSQLPKDRFSAERLKGVDSTLKIQPAKLEDSAVYLCASSLYRTDRTYEQYFGPGTRLTVT.

This chain joins TRBV7-9 and TRBJ2-1; a weak D match, TRBD2 (6 bases). The germline CDR1 and CDR2 sequences are SEHNR and FQNEAQ (reference sequence). This CDR3 comprises 17 residues. V was pared by 3 bases and J by 3 bases, with 18 bases between. In DNA form, the CDR3 reads TGTGCCAGCAGCTTGGGTTGGGGGAGGCATGGCTACAATGAGCAGTTCTTC. This codes for CASSLGWGRHGYNEQFF.

The chain links TRBV6-5 to TRBJ1-1; D may be TRBD1 (5 bases). Trimming removed 5 bases at V and 5 bases at J, with 15 bases between. The CDR3 has 14 amino acids. Germline CDR1 and CDR2: MNHEY and SVGAGI. CDR3 DNA: TGTGCCAGCAGTGCCCGACCGGGGGGGACTGAAGCTTTCTTT. This sequence encodes CASSARPGGTEAFF.

This chain connects TRBV7-8 to TRBJ2-1; 7 bases align to TRBD2. Germline V gene sequence: CDR1 SGHVS, CDR2 FQNEAQ. The V gene end was trimmed by 5 bases and the J gene end by 0 bases; junction bases not matched to a gene: 19. There are 20 residues in the CDR3. The CDR3 sequence: CASSPRLWRERDGSYNEQFF. In DNA form, the CDR3 reads TGTGCCAGCAGCCCGCGGTTGTGGCGGGAGAGGGATGGCTCCTACAATGAGCAGTTCTTC. Full variable domain (rest looked up from reference TRBV7-8 and TRBJ2-1): GAGVSQSPRYKVAKRGQDVALRCDPISGHVSLFWYQQALGQGPEFLTYFQNEAQLDKSGLPSDRFFAERPEGSVSTLKIQRTQQEDSAVYLCASSPRLWRERDGSYNEQFFGPGTRLTVL.

CDR3 loop: CASNKRGVTYNEQFF. The DNA for the CDR3 is TGTGCCAGCAATAAGCGGGGAGTGACCTACAATGAGCAGTTCTTC. The chain combines TRBV2 with TRBJ2-1; 7 bases are shared with TRBD2. This CDR3 has 15 amino acids. Germline loops: CDR1 SNHLY, CDR2 FYNNEI. The junction had 8 bases not matched to a gene; V was cut back by 7 bases and J by 2 bases.